This T cell receptor beta chain was observed in a study of T cell responses to AZD1222 COVID-19 vaccine. Study-wide findings and caveats: Across spike, vaccine-associated CD4 TCRs were found, dominant at 160-218 and 743-854. Donors were largely white British and mainly female; clonal diversity was possibly underestimated. All repertoire sampling was performed exclusively after the peak T cell response.

Comments on this clone: Its matching antigen is unknown.

The assay was immunoSEQ multiplex PCR, and TCRdb's table has in-frame clones only and misses some. The sample contains some 86,000 clones, 80% of which appear only once. J was trimmed by 1 base and V by 5 bases; bases with no gene match: 4. The CDR3 sequence is 15 residues long. Germline CDR1 is LNHDA and CDR2 is SQIVND (reference sequence). This chain uses TRBV19 with TRBJ2-2; TRBD1 matches 7 bases. The sequence was collected from an adult in good health. The source was peripheral blood, collected on day 0 of AZD1222 vaccination. CDR3 loop: CASSVRGRNTGELFF. CDR3 in DNA: TGTGCCAGTAGTGTCAGGGGGAGGAACACCGGGGAGCTGTTTTTT.